This T cell receptor beta chain was profiled in a study of identifying expanded T cells in peripheral blood (dated by TCRdb to about 2019). Study-wide context: Four technical replicates, made by sequencing separate aliquots from the same pool of genomic DNA, were compared pairwise. Paper-wide results and their limitations: Variance in clone template counts between approximately two-week samples significantly increased with total template count across all healthy donors. The authors expected biological variance in healthy repertoires might increase further over much longer intervals such as months to years. Between technical replicates the binomial model flagged approximately 1.2 differentially abundant clones, whereas over two weeks the binomial model flagged about 15 and over about 4 weeks 19 to 20. The beta-binomial model significantly reduced the number of clones called differentially abundant and the false-positive rate across all healthy-donor time intervals.

Taken from the germline V gene, the CDR1 and CDR2 loops are SGHTA and FQGNSA. The germline V end is reduced by 7 bases and the J end by 0 bases; junction bases left unmatched: 5. The CDR3 contains 16 residues, cysteine and phenylalanine counted. Only the CDR3 region is kept as DNA, spanning 48 bases read in frame from base 1. TCRbeta CDR3 regions were profiled by bias-controlled multiplex PCR amplification of genomic DNA with the immunoSEQ Assay. Processing in the source paper ran as follows. To quantify the absolute abundance of each unique TCRbeta CDR3 region, the sequences were collapsed and filtered. Differential abundance was tested with two models: a binomial (Fisher-equivalent) model and a beta-binomial model that adds time-dependent variance fitted from healthy donors. Clones with fewer than 5 combined templates were removed, and differential abundance was called for clones with a Benjamini-Hochberg FDR below 0.01. The form v = (b*log(k)+a)^2 was used to model beta-binomial variance as a function of total template count across the two samples. The clones in this table, taken by TCRdb from immuneACCESS, are in-frame only. Not every clone is retained; where verified, under half of the shortfall comes from an unresolved V gene, and the cause of the rest is unknown. The V and J calls and the clone size are those of that table, but D and trimming were determined from the DNA. The sample profile shows roughly 130,000 clones; roughly 90% of them were found once. The leading ten clones occupy about 8% of the sample.

During the collection period, no infections or other immune events were recorded for the healthy donors. Blood repertoires from healthy donors were used as a training cohort for calibrating time-dependent variance in a beta-binomial model of differential abundance of T-cell clones. The training cohort included approximately 10 healthy donors, of whom 3 were female and 7 were male. Donor ages ranged from about 25 to 64 years, with an average of 43 years. Whole blood was collected from each healthy donor at three time points spaced approximately 2 weeks apart and obtained from a commercial supplier. For immunosequencing, genomic DNA was extracted from whole blood that had not been sorted. As to this clone: Its cognate antigen has yet to be identified. No much larger clone is present one base from it, and per-base qualities are unavailable.

The chain couples TRBV7-2 to TRBJ2-1; TRBD2 aligns with 11 central bases. Sample: blood. This clonotype was obtained from a person between 18 and 75 years old in good health. The DNA reads TGTGCCAGCACCTTCACTAGCGGGAGCTCCTACAATGAGCAGTTCTTC. Its product reads: CASTFTSGSSYNEQFF.